The text below deals with one T cell receptor beta chain. Its antigen remains unknown. This sample was included in a study of vaccination and CD4 T cells after COVID-19. The CDR3 consists of 14 residues. Trimming took off 1 base at V and 4 bases at J, with 9 bases between the two ends. Germline V gives CDR1 SGHTS, CDR2 YDEGEE. Treatment indicated: roughly 10-day PBMC culture with coronavirus spike peptide pools or control peptides (ViraFEST assay). An Oncomine TCR Beta short-read assay was used to sequence the DNA from cultured CD4+ T cells. Each CDR3 protein gets one entry after TCRdb re-called the PCR reads with MiXCR. The sample lists 6,500 to 8,500 distinct CDR3 sequences; about 61% were seen once.

V usage is TRBV5-8 and J usage is TRBJ1-5; no definite D call. Here the sequenced sample was cultured CD4+ T cells from blood, taken after SARS-CoV-2 vaccination. The receptor was isolated from a human donor with COVID-19. The CDR3 protein is CASSLKPVNQPQHF. In nucleotides, the CDR3 is TGTGCCAGCAGCTTGAAGCCAGTTAATCAGCCCCAGCATTTT.